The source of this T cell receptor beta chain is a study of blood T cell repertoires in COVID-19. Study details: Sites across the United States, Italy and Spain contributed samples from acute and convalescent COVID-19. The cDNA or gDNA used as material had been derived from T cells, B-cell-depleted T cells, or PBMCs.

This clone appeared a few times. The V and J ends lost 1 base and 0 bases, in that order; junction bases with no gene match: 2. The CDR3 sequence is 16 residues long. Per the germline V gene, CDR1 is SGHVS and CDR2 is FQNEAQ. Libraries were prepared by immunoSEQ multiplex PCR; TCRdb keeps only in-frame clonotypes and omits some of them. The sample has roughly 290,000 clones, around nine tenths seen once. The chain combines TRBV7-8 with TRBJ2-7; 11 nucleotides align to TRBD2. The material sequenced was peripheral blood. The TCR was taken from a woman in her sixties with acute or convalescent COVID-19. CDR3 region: CASSLGGLAVSYEQYF. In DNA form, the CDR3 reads TGTGCCAGCAGCTTAGGGGGACTAGCGGTCTCCTACGAGCAGTACTTC.